These T cell receptor beta chains were read from a single sample in a study of spatial heterogeneity in lung cancer. MiXCR, applied by TCRdb to the 5' RACE reads, yields one record per CDR3 protein. The sample shows around 100,000 distinct CDR3 sequences, approximately 4.7% of them seen only once. Specimen: lung tumor tissue, collected at surgery. All receptors derive from a male donor with early-stage non-small cell lung cancer. Both conserved end residues are part of each CDR3. The order of the fields is V gene, D gene, J gene, clone size, CDR3 protein, CDR3 DNA. The D gene is left open where the match is weak. The size of a clone is reported for some rows only, either as once, few or many, or as a class for expanded clones.

TRBV30	-	TRBJ1-1	-	CAWSVGEGTVAFF	TGTGCCTGGAGTGTGGGGGAGGGCACGGTAGCTTTCTTT
TRBV20-1	TRBD1	TRBJ1-3	many	CSAREPGQRAVIYF	TGCAGTGCTAGAGAACCGGGACAGAGGGCAGTCATATATTTT
TRBV5-1	-	TRBJ2-7	many	CASSSGTGSHEQYF	TGCGCCAGCAGCTCCGGAACAGGGTCCCACGAGCAGTACTTC
TRBV14	-	TRBJ2-3	many	CASRRTGGADTQYF	TGTGCCAGCAGACGGACGGGTGGTGCAGATACGCAGTATTTT
TRBV5-1	-	TRBJ1-5	-	CASSLGLPGDQPQHF	TGCGCCAGCAGCTTGGGCCTCCCCGGTGATCAGCCCCAGCATTTT
TRBV9	-	TRBJ2-7	few	CASSPERAAYEQYF	TGTGCCAGCAGCCCCGAGAGGGCGGCCTACGAGCAGTACTTC
TRBV11-2	-	TRBJ2-1	many	CASSLAGILETYNEQFF	TGTGCCAGCAGCTTAGCTGGTATTTTAGAAACCTACAATGAGCAGTTCTTC
TRBV28	-	TRBJ1-5	few	CASSFWISSNQPQHF	TGTGCCAGCAGTTTTTGGATTTCGAGCAATCAGCCCCAGCATTTT
TRBV9	-	TRBJ2-2	-	CASSVLPGELFF	TGTGCCAGCAGCGTACTTCCAGGGGAGCTGTTTTTT
TRBV28	-	TRBJ2-3	many	CASSLALPTDTQYF	TGTGCCAGCAGTTTAGCCCTTCCCACAGATACGCAGTATTTT
TRBV3-1	-	TRBJ2-7	many	CASSQGTHGPFSYEQYF	TGTGCCAGCAGCCAAGGAACCCACGGACCGTTCTCCTACGAGCAGTACTTC